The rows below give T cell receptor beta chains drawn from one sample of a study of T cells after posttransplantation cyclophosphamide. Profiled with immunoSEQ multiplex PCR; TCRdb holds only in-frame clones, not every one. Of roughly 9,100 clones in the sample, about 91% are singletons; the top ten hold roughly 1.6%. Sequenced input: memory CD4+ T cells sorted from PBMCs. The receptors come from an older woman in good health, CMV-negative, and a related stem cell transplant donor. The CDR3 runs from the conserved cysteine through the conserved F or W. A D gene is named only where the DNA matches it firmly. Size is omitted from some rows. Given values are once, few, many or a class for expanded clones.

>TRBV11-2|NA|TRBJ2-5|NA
TGTGCCAGCAGCACCCAGGGGGGACAAGAGACCCAGTACTTC
CASSTQGGQETQYF
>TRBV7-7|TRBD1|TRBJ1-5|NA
TGTGCCAGCAGCTTAACCCGGGACAGCCCCAATCAGCCCCAGCATTTT
CASSLTRDSPNQPQHF
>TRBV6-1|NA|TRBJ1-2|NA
TGTGCCAGCAGTGAAGGATGGAGCGTCTATGGCTACACCTTC
CASSEGWSVYGYTF
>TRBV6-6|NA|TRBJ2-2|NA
TGTGCCAGCGGAGGGTTAGGGAACACCGGGGAGCTGTTTTTT
CASGGLGNTGELFF
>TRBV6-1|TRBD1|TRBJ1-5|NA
TGTGCCAGCAGGGCTACAGGGGTTCGCAATCAGCCCCAGCATTTT
CASRATGVRNQPQHF
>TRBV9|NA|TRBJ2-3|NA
TGTGCCAGCAGCTGGCGGGGGCTGAGTGTAGATACGCAGTATTTT
CASSWRGLSVDTQYF
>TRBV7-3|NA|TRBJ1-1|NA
TGTGCCAGCAGCTTAACGGGGGCTACTGAAGCTTTCTTT
CASSLTGATEAFF
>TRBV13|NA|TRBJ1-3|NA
TGTGCCAGCAGCTTGGAAGGAGGACGCTCTGGAAACACCATATATTTT
CASSLEGGRSGNTIYF
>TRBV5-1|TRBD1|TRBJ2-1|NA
TGCGCCAGCAGCTTGGGAGGGGGCGCCTACAATGAGCAGTTCTTC
CASSLGGGAYNEQFF
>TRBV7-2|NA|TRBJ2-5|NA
TGTGCCAGCAGCCTAAAAGAGACCCAGTACTTC
CASSLKETQYF
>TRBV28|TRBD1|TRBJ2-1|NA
TGTGCCAGCAGGATCGGACAGGGGCCCTACAATGAGCAGTTCTTC
CASRIGQGPYNEQFF
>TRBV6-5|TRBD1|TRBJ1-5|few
TGTGCCAGCAGCACCGCAACAGGGGAGGATCAGCCCCAGCATTTT
CASSTATGEDQPQHF
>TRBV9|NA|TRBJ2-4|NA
TGTGCCAGCAGCCCGCCGGGACTAGCCAAAAACATTCAGTACTTC
CASSPPGLAKNIQYF
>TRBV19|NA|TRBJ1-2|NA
TGTGCCAGTACGGACAGTCACAGAGGCTACACCTTC
CASTDSHRGYTF
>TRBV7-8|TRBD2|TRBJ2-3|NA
TGTGCCAGCAGCTTGACTAGCGCTATCACAGATACGCAGTATTTT
CASSLTSAITDTQYF
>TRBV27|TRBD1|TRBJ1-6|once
TGTGCCAGCAGTTTATTTGGGACAGGGTCGACACCCCTCCACTTT
CASSLFGTGSTPLHF
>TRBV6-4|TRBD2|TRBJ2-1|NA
TGTGCCAGCAGCCCTAGCGGGGGTTACTACAATGAGCAGTTCTTC
CASSPSGGYYNEQFF
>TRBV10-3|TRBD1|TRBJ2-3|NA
TGTGCTACCGAGGGGGCGCGGGATACGCAGTATTTT
CATEGARDTQYF
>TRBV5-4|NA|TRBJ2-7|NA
TGTGCCAGCAGCCTACAGGAGGGGGAGCAGTACTTC
CASSLQEGEQYF
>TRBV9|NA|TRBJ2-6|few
TGTGCCAGCAGCGTAGCGGGGGGCTGGGCCAACGTCCTGACTTTC
CASSVAGGWANVLTF
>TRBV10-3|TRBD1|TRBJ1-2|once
TGTGCCATCAGGCTTTCCGGGACAGGGGGCTATGGCTACACCTTC
CAIRLSGTGGYGYTF
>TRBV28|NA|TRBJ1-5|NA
TGTGCCAGCAGTTTACGGGAGGATCAGCCCCAGCATTTT
CASSLREDQPQHF
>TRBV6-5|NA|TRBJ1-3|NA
TGTGCCAGCAGTTACGGCGCCAGGTCTGGAAACACCATATATTTT
CASSYGARSGNTIYF
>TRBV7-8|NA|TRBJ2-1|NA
TGTGCCAGCACCCCCCTAGGAGAGCAGTTCTTC
CASTPLGEQFF
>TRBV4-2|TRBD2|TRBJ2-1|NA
TGTGCCAGCAGCGCAAGACTAGCGGGGGGGCACGATGAGCAGTTCTTC
CASSARLAGGHDEQFF
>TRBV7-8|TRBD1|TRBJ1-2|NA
TGTGCCAGCAGCTTAAAAGGGGGTACAGGGGCTTGGTATGGCTACACCTTC
CASSLKGGTGAWYGYTF
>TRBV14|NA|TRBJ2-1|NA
TGTGCCAGCAGCCAAGTCGGCAGGGGAATACACAATGAGCAGTTCTTC
CASSQVGRGIHNEQFF
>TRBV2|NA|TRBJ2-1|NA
TGTGCCACCCAGTACAATGAGCAGTTCTTC
CATQYNEQFF